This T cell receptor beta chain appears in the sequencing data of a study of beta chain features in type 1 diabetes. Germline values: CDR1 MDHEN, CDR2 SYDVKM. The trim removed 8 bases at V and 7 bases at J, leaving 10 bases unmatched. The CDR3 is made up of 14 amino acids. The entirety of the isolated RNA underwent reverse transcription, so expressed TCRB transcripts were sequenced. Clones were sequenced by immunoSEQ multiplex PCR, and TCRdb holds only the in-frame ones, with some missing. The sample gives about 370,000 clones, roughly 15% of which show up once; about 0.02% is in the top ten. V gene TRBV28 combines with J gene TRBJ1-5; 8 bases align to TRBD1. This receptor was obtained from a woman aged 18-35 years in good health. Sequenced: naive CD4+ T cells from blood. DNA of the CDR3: TGTGCCAGCGTCTCCGGGACAGGTGGCCAGCCCCAGCATTTT. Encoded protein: CASVSGTGGQPQHF. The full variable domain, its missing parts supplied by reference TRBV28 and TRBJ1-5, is DVKVTQSSRYLVKRTGEKVFLECVQDMDHENMFWYRQDPGLGLRLIYFSYDVKMKEKGDIPEGYSVSREKKERFSLILESASTNQTSMYLCASVSGTGGQPQHFGDGTRLSIL.